The T cell receptor (beta chain) described here comes from a study of cytomegalovirus exposure and HLA in healthy donors. Across the study: In terms of ancestry, the Caucasian-associated cluster contained roughly 81% of the approximately 400 genotyped donors.

Study-level results: Generally TCR sequences proved uncommon, though certain public TCRs appeared in numerous donors. Sequencing depth roughly uniform across donors was assumed in presence/absence analyses. It has been reported that TCR beta sequences accurately predicted the HLA-A and HLA-B alleles of most subjects.

As for this clone: Its antigen remains unidentified.

PCR primers comprised 60 Vbeta and 13 Jbeta primers. Profiled with immunoSEQ multiplex PCR; TCRdb holds only in-frame clones, not every one. The sample has 180,000 or so clones, 75% to 80% seen once. Germline values: CDR1 SGHTA, CDR2 FQGTGA. Trimming stripped 4 bases from V and 5 bases from J, with 15 bases between. The CDR3 covers 16 residues. The gene calls are TRBV7-3 and TRBJ1-6, with no clear D. Input material: PBMCs. This receptor was identified in a man over 45 in good health and CMV-seropositive. DNA for the CDR3: TGTGCCAGCAGCTCCGACGGTCGACAAAATAATTCACCCCTCCACTTT. Residues: CASSSDGRQNNSPLHF. Full variable domain (outside the CDR3, taken from reference TRBV7-3 and TRBJ1-6): GAGVSQTPSNKVTEKGKYVELRCDPISGHTALYWYRQSLGQGPEFLIYFQGTGAADDSGLPNDRFFAVRPEGSVSTLKIQRTERGDSAVYLCASSSDGRQNNSPLHFGNGTRLTVT.